This passage covers 29 T cell receptor beta chains from one sample sequenced in a study of T cells in Graves' hyperthyroidism and ophthalmopathy. Researchers took RNA transcripts and amplified the TCR beta CDR3 regions from them. The TCR CDR3 first-round RT-PCR relied on the HTBI primer set. MiXCR was run by TCRdb on the multiplex PCR reads, yielding one entry per CDR3 protein. The data show roughly 710,000 distinct CDR3 sequences, roughly a third seen once. Sequenced material: blood. These receptors were obtained from a woman in her thirties or forties with Graves' hyperthyroidism.

This clonotype was found a few times. This rearrangement joins TRBV7-2 to TRBJ1-2; no clear D. The CDR3 covers 12 residues. Germline assignment: CDR1 SGHTA and CDR2 FQGNSA. Trimming shortened V by 6 bases and J by 2 bases, and 7 bases separated the two germline ends. CDR3: CASSSRNYGYTF. CDR3 in DNA: TGTGCCAGCAGTTCAAGAAACTATGGCTACACCTTC.

This clonotype has more than one count but fewer than ten. The CDR3, as DNA: TGTGCCAGCAGTTACCAGTGGGGTCAGCCCCAGCATTTT. Translated: CASSYQWGQPQHF. The chain has TRBV6-2 or TRBV6-3 and TRBJ1-5; D gene uncertain. The ends were cut back, 2 bases at V and 6 bases at J, with 8 bases in the middle. CDR1 is MNHEY and CDR2 is SVGEGT in the germline V gene. The CDR3 extends over 13 amino acids.

The genes are TRBV12-3 or TRBV12-4 and TRBJ1-1, with TRBD1 as a possible D gene (6 bases). The CDR3 length is 13 residues. Trimming stripped 3 bases from V and 4 bases from J, with 9 bases between. The CDR3 here is CASSFWGATEAFF. CDR3 DNA: TGTGCCAGCAGTTTCTGGGGGGCCACTGAAGCTTTCTTT.

This clonotype was seen repeatedly, ten times or more. The J gene is TRBJ2-2, the V gene TRBV24-1; perhaps TRBD1 as D (5 bases). V lost 5 bases, J lost 5 bases, and 20 bases lay in between. Germline lookup yields CDR1 KGHDR and CDR2 SFDVKD. This CDR3 has 17 residues. CDR3 bases: TGTGCCACCAGTGCCCGGGTACGAGACAGAAGTACCGGGGAGCTGTTTTTT. Its translation is CATSARVRDRSTGELFF.

The chain has TRBV25-1 and TRBJ2-7; TRBD1 matches at 7 bases. The junction had 7 bases not matched to a gene; V was cut back by 8 bases and J by 0 bases. The V gene's germline CDR1 is MGHDK and CDR2 SYGVNS. CDR3 length: 14 residues. The CDR3 loop is CASREWDSSYEQYF. CDR3 nucleotides: TGTGCCAGCCGCGAGTGGGACAGCTCCTACGAGCAGTACTTC.

The genes are TRBV15 and TRBJ2-5; D may be TRBD1 or TRBD2 (5 bases each). Trimming cost V 4 bases and J 10 bases, with 19 bases left between them. The germline V gene encodes CDR1 LNHNV and CDR2 YYDKDF (reference sequence). This CDR3 comprises 14 residues. CDR3 sequence: CATSTPPRVRGQYF. The DNA for the CDR3 is TGTGCCACCAGCACCCCACCACGGGTGAGGGGCCAGTACTTC.

This clonotype was counted a few times. The chain links TRBV7-2 to TRBJ1-6; 11 nucleotides line up with TRBD1. V was pared by 5 bases and J by 12 bases, with 9 bases of the junction left unmatched. Per the germline V gene, CDR1 is SGHTA and CDR2 is FQGNSA. This CDR3 has 15 residues. The CDR3 spells CASSHGTGGPVPLHF. In DNA, the CDR3 is TGTGCCAGCAGCCACGGGACAGGGGGTCCCGTACCCCTCCACTTT.

This clonotype was seen only a few times. This chain uses TRBV5-1 with TRBJ1-1, with a possible D match to TRBD1 (5 bases). This CDR3 spans 12 amino acids. The germline V gene has CDR1 SGHRS and CDR2 YFSETQ. V was clipped by 5 bases and J by 7 bases, with 12 bases between them. The CDR3 DNA reads as TGCGCCAGCAGTGAACCGGGGGGTGAAGCTTTCTTT. It translates to CASSEPGGEAFF. The full variable domain, completed using reference TRBV5-1 and TRBJ1-1, is KAGVTQTPRYLIKTRGQQVTLSCSPISGHRSVSWYQQTPGQGLQFLFEYFSETQRNKGNFPGRFSGRQFSNSRSEMNVSTLELGDSALYLCASSEPGGEAFFGQGTRLTVV.

This clonotype was picked up many times. CDR3 in amino acids: CASSIVAAMTEAFF. DNA for the CDR3: TGTGCCAGTAGTATCGTAGCCGCTATGACTGAAGCTTTCTTT. The V call is TRBV19, the J call TRBJ1-1; D is undetermined. Germline assignment: CDR1 LNHDA and CDR2 SQIVND (reference sequence). This CDR3 region has 14 residues. With 3 bases removed from V and 5 bases from J, the gap between germline ends came to 13 bases.

The chain combines TRBV7-2 with TRBJ1-1; 9 nucleotides line up with TRBD1. Germline CDR1 and CDR2: SGHTA and FQGNSA. V trimming: 8 bases; J trimming: 10 bases; junction bases outside the gene matches: 14. This CDR3 has 14 amino acids. In nucleotides, the CDR3 is TGTGCCAGCCGCTCCGGGACAGGGAACTTCGGAGCTTTCTTT. Translated, it gives CASRSGTGNFGAFF.

The chain joins TRBV12-3 or TRBV12-4 to TRBJ1-4; D might be TRBD1 (5 bases). With 6 bases removed from V and 8 bases from J, the gap between germline ends came to 16 bases. The CDR3 has 14 residues. The CDR3 DNA sequence: TGTGCCAGCAGCCGTGATGGGGGAAGAGAAAAACTGTTTTTT. Its translation: CASSRDGGREKLFF.

The chain joins TRBV3-1 to TRBJ1-5, with no clear D. Germline CDR1 LGHDT, CDR2 YNNKEL (reference sequence). Trimming stripped 3 bases from V and 2 bases from J, with 5 bases between. This CDR3 has 13 residues. The DNA of the CDR3 is TGTGCCAGCAGCCACGTCCGCAATCAGCCCCAGCATTTT. It codes for CASSHVRNQPQHF.

The CDR3 nucleotides are TGTGCCAGCAGTTACTCAACAGGGTTCAACATGAACACTGAAGCTTTCTTT. Protein product: CASSYSTGFNMNTEAFF. V gene TRBV6-2 or TRBV6-3 combines with J gene TRBJ1-1; weak D call: TRBD1 (6 bases). The CDR3 consists of 17 residues. Germline assignment: CDR1 MNHEY and CDR2 SVGEGT. V gave up 0 bases and J gave up 0 bases, with 14 bases separating them.

This chain joins TRBV10-3 and TRBJ2-7; no clear D gene. V gave up 2 bases and J gave up 6 bases, with 5 bases separating them. Germline V gives CDR1 ENHRY, CDR2 SYGVKD. The CDR3 is 11 amino acids. Written as DNA, the CDR3 is TGTGCCATCAGTGAGGCCGGCGAGCAGTACTTC. Amino acids: CAISEAGEQYF.

Worth noting for this clonotype: This could be a read error, since a much larger clone is one nucleotide away. The J gene is TRBJ1-5, the V gene TRBV20-1, with unresolved D. V lost 6 bases and J 4 bases, leaving 10 bases between the germline ends. This CDR3 region has 12 residues. Germline V lookup: CDR1 DFQATT, CDR2 SNEGSKA (reference sequence). The chain's CDR3 is CSARKENQPQHF. The CDR3 region has the DNA TGCAGTGCCCGAAAGGAGAATCAGCCCCAGCATTTT.

Only a few counts were recorded for this clonotype. The chain has TRBV10-3 and TRBJ2-3; D is ambiguous. Germline V gene lookup returns CDR1 ENHRY and CDR2 SYGVKD. V dropped 0 bases and J dropped 6 bases, with 13 bases sitting between them. The CDR3 is 15 residues long. CDR3 region: CAISESEILGDTQYF. The CDR3 DNA reads as TGTGCCATCAGTGAGTCGGAAATCCTGGGCGATACGCAGTATTTT.

The J gene is TRBJ1-2, the V gene TRBV12-3 or TRBV12-4; TRBD1 might be the D (5 bases). Trimming shortened V by 7 bases and J by 4 bases, and 16 bases separated the two germline ends. CDR3 length equals 14 residues. The CDR3 reads CASNQWGDPYGYTF. The CDR3 DNA reads TGTGCCAGCAATCAATGGGGGGACCCCTATGGCTACACCTTC.

As to this clonotype: One end of the junction does not line up with germline, which may come from a read error. This sequence joins TRBV7-2 and TRBJ1-6; 7 nucleotides match TRBD1. In germline, CDR1 is SGHTA, CDR2 FQGNSA. There are 13 residues in the CDR3. CDR3 sequence (DNA): TGTGCCAGCAGGACAGGGTGGGATTCATCCCTCCACTTT. Protein sequence: CASRTGWDSSLHF.

This clonotype has a handful of counts. The rearrangement links TRBV7-2 to TRBJ1-1, with TRBD1 matching 9 bases. This CDR3 has 13 residues. Germline-derived CDR1 and CDR2 are SGHTA and FQGNSA. V lost 3 bases and J lost 10; bases outside the gene matches: 6. DNA of the CDR3: TGTGCCAGCAGCTTCGGACAGGGGCCCGGAGCTTTCTTT. This gives the protein CASSFGQGPGAFF.

This clonotype was seen more than once but under ten times. The chain joins TRBV7-2 to TRBJ2-5; the match to TRBD2 covers 13 bases. Looked up from germline, CDR1 is SGHTA and CDR2 is FQGNSA. V gave up 2 bases and J gave up 5 bases; unmatched junction bases: 5. The CDR3 loop spans 16 amino acids. CDR3 sequence reads: CASSLLLAGGLETQYF. For the CDR3, the DNA is TGTGCCAGCAGCTTATTACTAGCGGGGGGGCTGGAGACCCAGTACTTC.

This clonotype was detected ten times or more. The junction departs from germline at one end; a sequencing error may be responsible. This chain links TRBV19 with TRBJ2-7; the D gene is possibly TRBD1 (9 bases). Germline V CDR1 and CDR2: LNHDA, SQIVND (reference sequence). This CDR3 comprises 15 residues. The CDR3 spells CASSSGTGTSYEQYF. CDR3 sequence (DNA): TGTGCCAGCAGTAGCGGGACAGGGACCTCCTACGAGCAGTACTTC.

This clonotype occurred many times. This chain joins TRBV7-9 and TRBJ1-2; TRBD1 matches 7 bases. With V trimmed by 5 bases and J by 5 bases, 14 bases remained unmatched. The CDR3 has 16 residues. Germline values: CDR1 SEHNR, CDR2 FQNEAQ (reference sequence). The CDR3: CASSPAVRQGRYGYTF. The CDR3 DNA sequence: TGTGCCAGCAGCCCTGCTGTCCGACAGGGCCGGTATGGCTACACCTTC.

This clonotype is a singleton in its sample. It may be a read error: a sequence one base away is much more abundant. The chain combines TRBV19 with TRBJ1-4; TRBD1 is a possible D gene (5 bases). Germline CDR1 reads LNHDA; CDR2 reads SQIVND (reference sequence). The CDR3 is made up of 14 amino acids. The CDR3 loop is CASSSTGANEKLLF. The CDR3 DNA reads TGTGCCAGTAGTAGCACAGGAGCTAATGAAAAACTGCTTTTT.

Many counts were recorded for this clonotype. This chain connects TRBV5-1 to TRBJ1-1; D unclear. V gave up 3 bases and J gave up 3 bases, with 9 bases separating them. Germline values: CDR1 SGHRS, CDR2 YFSETQ. The CDR3 covers 13 residues. CDR3 coding DNA: TGCGCCAGCAGCTCGAGGGTGGACACTGAAGCTTTCTTT. It encodes CASSSRVDTEAFF.

CDR3 residues: CASSYRVGINGGKLFF. The CDR3 DNA reads TGTGCCAGCAGTTACAGGGTCGGGATTAACGGGGGAAAACTGTTTTTT. The J gene is TRBJ1-4, the V gene TRBV5-4; TRBD1 might be the D (6 bases). Germline CDR1 SGHNT, CDR2 YYREEE (reference sequence). V was clipped by 5 bases and J by 10 bases, with 24 bases between them. The length of the CDR3 is 16 residues.

This clonotype occurred a few times. The genes are TRBV6-5 and TRBJ1-5, with D perhaps matching TRBD1 (5 bases). Trimming left V 6 bases short and J 7 bases short, with 22 bases between. The germline V gene has CDR1 MNHEY and CDR2 SVGAGI. The CDR3 covers 16 residues. In DNA form, the CDR3 reads TGTGCCAGCAGGATGCCGGGACTTCTATGGGGCCAGCCCCAGCATTTT. This sequence encodes CASRMPGLLWGQPQHF.

This clonotype was observed a few times. V usage is TRBV18 and J usage is TRBJ2-7; 8 nucleotides match TRBD2. CDR3 length: 13 amino acids. Per the germline V gene, CDR1 is KGHSH and CDR2 is LQKENI. J lost 6 bases, V lost 3 bases, and 4 bases had no gene match. The chain's CDR3 is CASSPREDGEQYF. The CDR3 DNA reads TGTGCCAGCTCACCGCGGGAGGATGGCGAGCAGTACTTC.

This clonotype appeared many times. The genes are TRBV2 and TRBJ2-7; tentatively, D is TRBD2 (5 bases). CDR3 length: 13 residues. The germline gives CDR1 SNHLY, CDR2 FYNNEI. The germline V and J ends were trimmed by 1 base and 7 bases, with 11 bases remaining between them. CDR3 protein: CASSEGGGWEQYF. CDR3 in DNA: TGTGCCAGCAGTGAAGGAGGAGGTTGGGAGCAGTACTTC.

This clonotype was observed a handful of times. The rearrangement uses TRBV20-1 and TRBJ2-7; no definite D call. The V gene's germline CDR1 is DFQATT and CDR2 SNEGSKA (reference sequence). With 2 bases removed from V and 2 bases from J, the gap between germline ends came to 16 bases. The CDR3 has 15 residues. The CDR3 is CSARILHRLPYEQYF. Here the CDR3 DNA reads TGCAGTGCTAGAATCCTCCACCGTCTACCCTACGAGCAGTACTTC.